The 5 T cell receptor beta chains listed next were all sequenced from one sample in a study of OX40 agonist ivuxolimab in advanced cancers. Profiled with immunoSEQ multiplex PCR; TCRdb holds only in-frame clones, not every one. The table records about 86,000 clones, roughly 85% of them present only once. Sequencing was performed on CD4+ or CD8+ T cells sorted from blood, taken in a trial of the OX40 agonist ivuxolimab. These receptors originate from an adult with an advanced solid tumor such as melanoma, head and neck, liver or kidney cancer.

The V call is TRBV7-2, the J call TRBJ1-5; no definite D call. V gave up 0 bases and J gave up 7 bases, with 4 bases separating them. The V gene's germline CDR1 is SGHTA and CDR2 FQGNSA. This CDR3 is built from 12 residues. The CDR3 spells CASSLAGQPQHF. The CDR3 DNA is TGTGCCAGCAGCTTAGCCGGCCAGCCCCAGCATTTT. Variable domain in full (rest from reference TRBV7-2 and TRBJ1-5): GAGVSQSPSNKVTEKGKDVELRCDPISGHTALYWYRQSLGQGLEFLIYFQGNSAPDKSGLPSDRFSAERTGGSVSTLTIQRTQQEDSAVYLCASSLAGQPQHFGDGTRLSIL.

This sequence joins TRBV28 and TRBJ1-6; a possible D gene is TRBD1 (6 bases). Germline CDR1 MDHEN, CDR2 SYDVKM. Between the trimmed V and J ends, which lost 6 bases and 10 bases, there was a span of 16 bases. This CDR3 comprises 14 residues. CDR3 in DNA: TGTGCCAGCAGATATCACAGGGTAGGATCACCCCTCCACTTT. It translates to CASRYHRVGSPLHF.

The genes are TRBV19 and TRBJ1-5; 10 bases line up with TRBD1. The CDR3 loop spans 17 amino acids. Germline V lookup: CDR1 LNHDA, CDR2 SQIVND (reference sequence). V shed 6 bases, J shed 2 bases, and the junction held 10 bases outside the gene matches. This CDR3 is CASRKKTGGKGNQPQHF. The DNA of the CDR3 is TGTGCCAGTAGAAAAAAGACAGGGGGCAAGGGCAATCAGCCCCAGCATTTT.

V is TRBV19 and J is TRBJ2-7, with 8 positions matching TRBD1. With 7 bases clipped from V and 1 base from J, the junction kept 6 bases outside the gene matches. Germline V gene data show CDR1 as LNHDA and CDR2 as SQIVND (reference sequence). CDR3 length equals 14 residues. CDR3 region: CASNRTGRSYEQYF. For the CDR3, the DNA is TGTGCCAGTAATAGGACAGGGAGATCCTACGAGCAGTACTTC.

V is TRBV2 and J is TRBJ2-4; the D gene is possibly TRBD1 (5 bases). Germline V lookup: CDR1 SNHLY, CDR2 FYNNEI. Trimming stripped 6 bases from V and 3 bases from J, with 18 bases between. CDR3 size: 16 residues. The CDR3 DNA follows: TGTGCCAGCAGCCTGAGTGGGGCTGAGGACAAAAACATTCAGTACTTC. Translated: CASSLSGAEDKNIQYF. Full variable domain (rest looked up from reference TRBV2 and TRBJ2-4): EPEVTQTPSHQVTQMGQEVILRCVPISNHLYFYWYRQILGQKVEFLVSFYNNEISEKSEIFDDQFSVERPDGSNFTLKIRSTKLEDSAMYFCASSLSGAEDKNIQYFGAGTRLSVL.